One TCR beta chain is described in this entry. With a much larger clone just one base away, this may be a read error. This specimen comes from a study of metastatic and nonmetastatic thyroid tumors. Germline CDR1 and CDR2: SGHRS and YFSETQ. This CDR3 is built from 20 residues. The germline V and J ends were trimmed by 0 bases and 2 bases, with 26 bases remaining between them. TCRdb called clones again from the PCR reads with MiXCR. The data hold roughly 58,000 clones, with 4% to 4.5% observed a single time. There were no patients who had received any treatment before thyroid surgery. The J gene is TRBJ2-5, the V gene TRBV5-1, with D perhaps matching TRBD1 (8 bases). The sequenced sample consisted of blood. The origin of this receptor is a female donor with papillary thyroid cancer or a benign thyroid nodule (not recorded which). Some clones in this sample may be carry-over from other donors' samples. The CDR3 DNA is TGCGCCAGCAGCTTGGCCGACATCTCGGGAGACAGGGGAGGGCAAGAGACCCAGTACTTC. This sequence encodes CASSLADISGDRGGQETQYF.